Listed below are T cell receptor beta chains from one sample, sequenced in a study of cytomegalovirus exposure and HLA in healthy donors. Produced via immunoSEQ multiplex PCR; TCRdb's table is partial and in-frame only. The repertoire includes about 100,000 clones, 65% to 90% of them detected once, and about 1.1% sits in the top ten. Sequenced: PBMCs. All receptors derive from a woman aged 18-35 years in good health and CMV-seronegative. Each CDR3 is given without its conserved first and last residue. Fields, in order: V gene, CDR3 protein.

TRBV18,ASSPGQVRLAAYEQY
TRBV7-8,ASSSSGGTGGWGKNIQY
TRBV2,ASSEQGAKNTEAF
TRBV19,ASSTRTQGNEQY
TRBV9,ASSVGPGLSGTDTQY
TRBV9,ASSVNPAEVGSGYT
TRBV6-6,ASSTQGAGNTIY
TRBV28,ASSLAPSFSRSYT
TRBV9,ASSATQGSNTEAF
TRBV27,ASRRSGASGRADGNEQF
TRBV4-3,ASSQEGQDEQY
TRBV19,ASSTTSGSSTNTGELF
TRBV27,ASSFSQVLYNSPLH
TRBV18,ASSPETDTEAF
TRBV5-1,ASSRTGGVGEQY
TRBV4-1,ASRRTGDYNEQF
TRBV6-5,ASSYSSRTGNTIY
TRBV2,ASSEAGSGANVLT
TRBV7-2,ASSPDRGVTGYT
TRBV30,AWKEGAAGNTIY